A single sample is the source of the 10 T cell receptor beta chains below, sequenced in a study of blood T cell repertoires in COVID-19 (dated by TCRdb to 2018 to 2020). Libraries came from the immunoSEQ multiplex PCR assay. TCRdb provides this immuneACCESS table in a form limited to in-frame rearrangements. Some clones are lacking; in checked studies, under half of them reflect an unresolved V gene, and why the rest are absent is not known. Within this sample are fewer than 350,000 clones, with about 91% of them counted one time only. Of the sample, approximately 2.7% is held by the ten largest clones. The sample taken for sequencing was PBMCs or T cells enriched from blood (not recorded which). The source of these receptors is a man aged 40-49 years who had been exposed to COVID-19.

The CDR3 region has the DNA TGTGCCACCCAAAGCGGGAGCCACACCGGGGAGCTGTTTTTT. The encoded protein is CATQSGSHTGELFF. The chain links TRBV19 to TRBJ2-2; 8 bases map to TRBD2. Germline values: CDR1 LNHDA, CDR2 SQIVND (reference sequence). After removal of 10 bases from V and 3 bases from J, the junction contained 7 bases not matched to a gene. This CDR3 is built from 14 residues. The full variable domain, with the rest looked up from reference TRBV19 and TRBJ2-2, is DGGITQSPKYLFRKEGQNVTLSCEQNLNHDAMYWYRQDPGQGLRLIYYSQIVNDFQKGDIAEGYSVSREKKESFPLTVTSAQKNPTAFYLCATQSGSHTGELFFGEGSRLTVL.

J is TRBJ2-5 and V is TRBV7-9; possible D gene TRBD2, 5 bases. The V and J ends lost 1 base and 0 bases respectively, with 9 bases between them. The CDR3 spans 15 residues. From germline, CDR1 is SEHNR and CDR2 FQNEAQ (reference sequence). DNA for the CDR3: TGTGCCAGCAGCTTAGAGAGGGCAGACCAAGAGACCCAGTACTTC. Protein: CASSLERADQETQYF.

CDR3 sequence: CASSLLSFTGELFF. CDR3 nucleotide sequence: TGCGCCAGCAGCCTCCTATCTTTCACCGGGGAGCTGTTTTTT. The rearrangement links TRBV5-1 to TRBJ2-2; D remains unclear. Germline values: CDR1 SGHRS, CDR2 YFSETQ. Trimming took off 4 bases at V and 4 bases at J, with 11 bases between the two ends. The CDR3 covers 14 residues.

The chain is built from TRBV30 and TRBJ1-1; the D gene is possibly TRBD1 (6 bases). The CDR3 extends over 14 amino acids. V lost 3 bases to trimming and J lost 4 bases, with 15 bases between them. Per germline, CDR1 GTSNPN and CDR2 SVGIG (reference sequence). In nucleotides, the CDR3 is TGTGCCTGGAGGGTCCTGGGAGGGGGCACTGAAGCTTTCTTT. The encoded protein is CAWRVLGGGTEAFF.

The chain couples TRBV4-1 to TRBJ2-4; a weak D match, TRBD1 (5 bases). This CDR3 has 15 amino acids. Germline V lookup: CDR1 MGHRA, CDR2 YSYEKL. Trimming cost V 0 bases and J 8 bases, with 14 bases left between them. CDR3 nucleotides: TGCGCCAGCAGCCAAGATATCGTGGGCAGGGACATTCAGTACTTC. This gives the protein CASSQDIVGRDIQYF.

This chain links TRBV19 with TRBJ2-5, with 14 bases aligning to TRBD2. This CDR3 contains 15 residues. With 4 bases clipped from V and 8 bases from J, the junction kept 6 bases outside the gene matches. The germline CDR1 and CDR2 sequences are LNHDA and SQIVND (reference sequence). In DNA, the CDR3 is TGTGCCAGTAGTACCGGGACTAGCGGGAGAGGTACCCAGTACTTC. It yields the protein CASSTGTSGRGTQYF.

The chain employs TRBV11-2 and TRBJ1-3; perhaps TRBD1 as D (5 bases). Trimming removed 5 bases at V and 8 bases at J, with 10 bases between. CDR3 length: 12 residues. CDR1 SGHAT and CDR2 FQNNGV come from the germline V gene. The CDR3 region is CASSRAGDTIYF. The CDR3, as DNA: TGTGCCAGCAGCCGGGCGGGGGACACCATATATTTT.

V is TRBV7-2 and J is TRBJ2-2; D might be TRBD1 (5 bases). Germline-derived CDR1 and CDR2 are SGHTA and FQGNSA. The CDR3 contains 14 residues. Deletions cut 8 bases from V and 2 bases from J, with 12 bases between. The CDR3 reads CASSNRINTGELFF. The CDR3 region has the DNA TGTGCCAGCTCGAACAGGATTAACACCGGGGAGCTGTTTTTT.

The V call is TRBV27, the J call TRBJ1-2; no reliable D call. This CDR3 region has 14 residues. The V and J ends lost 6 bases and 10 bases respectively, with 21 bases between them. The germline V gene has CDR1 MNHEY and CDR2 SMNVEV (reference sequence). CDR3 region: CASSVMAGGPIYTF. CDR3 nucleotide sequence: TGTGCCAGCAGCGTAATGGCAGGAGGACCGATCTACACCTTC.

Concerning this clone itself: A junction boundary mismatches the germline segment, possibly from a read error. This chain uses TRBV2 with TRBJ2-7; TRBD1 is a possible D gene (5 bases). CDR1 SNHLY and CDR2 FYNNEI come from the germline V gene. The CDR3 consists of 12 residues. CDR3 loop: CASSGMTATTGF. Written as DNA, the CDR3 is TGTGCCAGCAGTGGGATGACAGCCACTACAGGATTC. Variable domain in full (rest from reference TRBV2 and TRBJ2-7): EPEVTQTPSHQVTQMGQEVILRCVPISNHLYFYWYRQILGQKVEFLVSFYNNEISEKSEIFDDQFSVERPDGSNFTLKIRSTKLEDSAMYFCASSGMTATTGFGPGTRLTVT.